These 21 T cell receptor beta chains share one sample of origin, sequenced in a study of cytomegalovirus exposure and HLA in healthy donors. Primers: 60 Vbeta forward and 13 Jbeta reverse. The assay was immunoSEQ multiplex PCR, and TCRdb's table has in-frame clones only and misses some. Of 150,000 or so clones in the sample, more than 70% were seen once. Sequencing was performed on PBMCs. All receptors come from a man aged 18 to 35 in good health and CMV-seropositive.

Here the CDR3 reads CASSVLRGSGRNEQFF. Here the CDR3 DNA reads TGTGCCAGTAGTGTACTCCGGGGTAGCGGGAGGAATGAGCAGTTCTTC. The rearrangement joins TRBV19 to TRBJ2-1; 10 bases map to TRBD2. The CDR3 sequence is 16 residues long. CDR1 is LNHDA and CDR2 is SQIVND in the germline V gene (reference sequence). The junction had 11 bases not matched to a gene; V was cut back by 5 bases and J by 7 bases.

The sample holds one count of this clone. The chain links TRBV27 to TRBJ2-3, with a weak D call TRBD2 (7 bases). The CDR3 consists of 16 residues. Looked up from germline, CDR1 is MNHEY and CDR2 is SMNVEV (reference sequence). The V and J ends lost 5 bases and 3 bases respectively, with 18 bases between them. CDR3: CASSGGGGSLTDTQYF. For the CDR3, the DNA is TGTGCCAGCAGTGGGGGGGGCGGGAGCTTAACAGATACGCAGTATTTT.

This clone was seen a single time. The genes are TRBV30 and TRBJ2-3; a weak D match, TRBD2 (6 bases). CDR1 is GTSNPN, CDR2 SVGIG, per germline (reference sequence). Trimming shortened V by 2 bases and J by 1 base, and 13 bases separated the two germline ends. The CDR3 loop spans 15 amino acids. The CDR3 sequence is CAWSRRGWGTDTQYF. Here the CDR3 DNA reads TGTGCCTGGAGTCGGCGGGGTTGGGGCACAGATACGCAGTATTTT.

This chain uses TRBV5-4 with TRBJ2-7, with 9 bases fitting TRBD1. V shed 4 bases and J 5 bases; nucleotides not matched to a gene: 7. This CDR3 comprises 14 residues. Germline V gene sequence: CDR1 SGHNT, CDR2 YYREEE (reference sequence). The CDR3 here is CASSEGQGSNEQYF. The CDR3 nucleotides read TGTGCCAGCAGCGAGGGACAGGGTTCCAACGAGCAGTACTTC.

The chain's CDR3 is CASSPLAGGPGRTDTQYF. The CDR3 bases are TGTGCCAGCTCTCCCCTAGCGGGAGGGCCAGGACGCACAGATACGCAGTATTTT. The rearrangement joins TRBV18 to TRBJ2-3; the match to TRBD2 covers 12 bases. Germline CDR1 reads KGHSH; CDR2 reads LQKENI. The CDR3 length is 18 residues. J gave up 1 base and V 6 bases, and 11 bases lay outside the gene matches.

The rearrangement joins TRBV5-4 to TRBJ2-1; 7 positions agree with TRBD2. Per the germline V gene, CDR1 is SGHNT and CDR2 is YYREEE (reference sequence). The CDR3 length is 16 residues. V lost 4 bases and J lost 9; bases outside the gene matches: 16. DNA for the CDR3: TGTGCCAGCAGCCCGGCCTCTAGCGGTCAAAGGGGTGAGCAGTTCTTC. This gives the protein CASSPASSGQRGEQFF. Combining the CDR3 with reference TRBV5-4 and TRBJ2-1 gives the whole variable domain ETGVTQSPTHLIKTRGQQVTLRCSSQSGHNTVSWYQQALGQGPQFIFQYYREEENGRGNFPPRFSGLQFPNYSSELNVNALELDDSALYLCASSPASSGQRGEQFFGPGTRLTVL.

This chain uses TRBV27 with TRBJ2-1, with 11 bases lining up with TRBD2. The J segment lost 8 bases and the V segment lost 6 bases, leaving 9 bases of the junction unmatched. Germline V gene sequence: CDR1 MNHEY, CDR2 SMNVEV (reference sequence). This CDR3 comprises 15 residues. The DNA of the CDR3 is TGTGCCAGCAGCCTGATTAGCGGGAGGGCCTATGAGCAGTTCTTC. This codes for CASSLISGRAYEQFF.

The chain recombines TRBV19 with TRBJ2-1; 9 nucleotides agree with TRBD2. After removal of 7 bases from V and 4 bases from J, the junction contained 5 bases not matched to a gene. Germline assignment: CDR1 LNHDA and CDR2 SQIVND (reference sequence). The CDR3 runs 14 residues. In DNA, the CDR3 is TGTGCCAGTAAGGCTAGCGGGAATTACAATGAGCAGTTCTTC. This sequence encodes CASKASGNYNEQFF.

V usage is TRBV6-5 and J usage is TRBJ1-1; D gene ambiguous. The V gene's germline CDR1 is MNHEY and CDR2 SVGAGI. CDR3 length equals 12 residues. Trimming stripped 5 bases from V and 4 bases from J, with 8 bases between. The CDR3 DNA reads TGTGCCAGCAGTGGGTCAGGCACTGAAGCTTTCTTT. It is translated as CASSGSGTEAFF.

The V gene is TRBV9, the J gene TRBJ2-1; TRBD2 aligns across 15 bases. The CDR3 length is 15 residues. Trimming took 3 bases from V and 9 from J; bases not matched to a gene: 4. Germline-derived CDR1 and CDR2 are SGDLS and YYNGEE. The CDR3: CASSEGTSGRSEQFF. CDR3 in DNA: TGTGCCAGCAGCGAAGGGACTAGCGGGAGGTCTGAGCAGTTCTTC.

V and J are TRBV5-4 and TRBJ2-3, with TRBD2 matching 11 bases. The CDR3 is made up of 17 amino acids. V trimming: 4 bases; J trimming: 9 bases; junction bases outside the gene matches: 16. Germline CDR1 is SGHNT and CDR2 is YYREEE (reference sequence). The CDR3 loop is CASSPSGRTLLSGTQYF. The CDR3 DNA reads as TGTGCCAGCAGCCCTAGCGGGAGGACGCTATTATCAGGGACGCAGTATTTT.

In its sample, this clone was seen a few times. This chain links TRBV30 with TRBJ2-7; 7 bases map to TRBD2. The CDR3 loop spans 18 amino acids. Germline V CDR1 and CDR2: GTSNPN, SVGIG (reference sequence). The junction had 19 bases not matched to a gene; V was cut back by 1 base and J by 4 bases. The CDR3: CAWSGGFGWEGLDYEQYF. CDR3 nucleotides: TGTGCCTGGAGTGGGGGCTTCGGATGGGAGGGCCTCGATTACGAGCAGTACTTC.

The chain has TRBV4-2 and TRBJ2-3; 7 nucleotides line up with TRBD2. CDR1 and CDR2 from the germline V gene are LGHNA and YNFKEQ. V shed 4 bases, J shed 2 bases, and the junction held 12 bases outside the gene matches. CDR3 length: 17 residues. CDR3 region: CASSLETLAVNTDTQYF. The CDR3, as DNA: TGTGCCAGCAGCCTCGAAACCCTAGCGGTTAACACAGATACGCAGTATTTT.

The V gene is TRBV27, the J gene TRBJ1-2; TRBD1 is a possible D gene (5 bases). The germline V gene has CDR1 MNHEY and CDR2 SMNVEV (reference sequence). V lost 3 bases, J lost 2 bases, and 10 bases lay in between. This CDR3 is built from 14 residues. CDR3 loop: CASSLKGSNYGYTF. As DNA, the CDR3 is TGTGCCAGCAGTTTGAAGGGGTCCAACTATGGCTACACCTTC.

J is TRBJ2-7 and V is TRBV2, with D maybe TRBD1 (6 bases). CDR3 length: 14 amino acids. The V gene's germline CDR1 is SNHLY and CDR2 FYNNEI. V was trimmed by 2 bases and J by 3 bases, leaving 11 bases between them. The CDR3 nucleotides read TGTGCCAGCAGTGAATGGGCAGGGGTCTACGAGCAGTACTTC. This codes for CASSEWAGVYEQYF.

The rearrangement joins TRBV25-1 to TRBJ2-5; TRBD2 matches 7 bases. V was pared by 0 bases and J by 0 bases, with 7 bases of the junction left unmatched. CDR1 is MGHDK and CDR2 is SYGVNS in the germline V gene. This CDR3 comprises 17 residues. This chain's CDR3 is CASSEYKTGGHQETQYF. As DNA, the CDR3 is TGTGCCAGCAGTGAATATAAAACGGGGGGACACCAAGAGACCCAGTACTTC.

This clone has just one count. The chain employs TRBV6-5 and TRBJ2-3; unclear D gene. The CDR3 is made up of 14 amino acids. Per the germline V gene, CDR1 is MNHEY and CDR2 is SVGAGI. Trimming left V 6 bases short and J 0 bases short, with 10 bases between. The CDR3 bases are TGTGCCAGCAGACCAAATCTAAGCACAGATACGCAGTATTTT. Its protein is CASRPNLSTDTQYF.

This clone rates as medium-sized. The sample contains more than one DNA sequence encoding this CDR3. The CDR3 DNA follows: TGCAGCGCCCTGACAGGTGAAGCTTTCTTT. Encoded protein: CSALTGEAFF. This sequence joins TRBV29-1 and TRBJ1-1; possibly TRBD1 for D (6 bases). Germline V gene lookup returns CDR1 SQVTM and CDR2 ANQGSEA. Trimming left V 7 bases short and J 7 bases short, with 10 bases between. This CDR3 region has 10 residues. Based on the CDR3 plus reference TRBV29-1 and TRBJ1-1, the full variable domain is SAVISQKPSRDICQRGTSLTIQCQVDSQVTMMFWYRQQPGQSLTLIATANQGSEATYESGFVIDKFPISRPNLTFSTLTVSNMSPEDSSIYLCSALTGEAFFGQGTRLTVV.

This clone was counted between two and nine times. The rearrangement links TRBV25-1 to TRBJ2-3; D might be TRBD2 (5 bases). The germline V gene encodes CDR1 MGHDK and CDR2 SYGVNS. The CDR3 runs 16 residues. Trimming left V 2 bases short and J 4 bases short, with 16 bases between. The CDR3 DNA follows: TGTGCCAGCAGTGAACCGACCGGGAAAGGTCCAGATACGCAGTATTTT. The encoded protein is CASSEPTGKGPDTQYF.

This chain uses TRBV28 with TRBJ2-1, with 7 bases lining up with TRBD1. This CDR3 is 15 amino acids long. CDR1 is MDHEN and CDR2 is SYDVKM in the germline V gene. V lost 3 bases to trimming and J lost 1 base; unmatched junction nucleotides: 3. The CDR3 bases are TGTGCCAGCAGTTTTGGGGACAGATCCTACAATGAGCAGTTCTTC. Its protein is CASSFGDRSYNEQFF.

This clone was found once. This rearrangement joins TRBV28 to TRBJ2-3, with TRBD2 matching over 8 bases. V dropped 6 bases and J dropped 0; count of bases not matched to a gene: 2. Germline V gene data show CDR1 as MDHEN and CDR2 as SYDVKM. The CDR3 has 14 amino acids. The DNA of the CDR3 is TGTGCCAGCAGAATAGCGGGGAGCACAGATACGCAGTATTTT. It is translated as CASRIAGSTDTQYF.